Below are 5 T cell receptor beta chains sequenced from a single sample in a study of T cells in Graves' hyperthyroidism and ophthalmopathy. Regions amplified from RNA transcripts were the TCR beta CDR3 regions. The primer set for the first-round RT-PCR of the TCR CDR3 was HTBI. Via MiXCR, TCRdb re-called the multiplex PCR reads, giving one row per CDR3 protein. The sample gives fewer than 900,000 distinct CDR3 sequences, about 19% of which show up once; approximately 16% is in the top ten. Material for sequencing was blood. The receptor source for this set is a woman aged 45-65 years with Graves' hyperthyroidism that later progressed to Graves' ophthalmopathy.

The J gene is TRBJ2-5, the V gene TRBV5-1, with 12 bases lining up with TRBD2. Losses at the gene ends were 3 bases for V and 5 bases for J; bases not matched to a gene: 11. The germline V gene encodes CDR1 SGHRS and CDR2 YFSETQ. The CDR3 runs to 17 residues. The CDR3 reads CASSSGLAGTPRETQYF. The CDR3 bases are TGCGCCAGCAGCTCTGGACTAGCGGGGACTCCCAGGGAGACCCAGTACTTC.

V is TRBV5-1 and J is TRBJ1-4; D is undetermined. The CDR3 loop spans 14 amino acids. Germline-derived CDR1 and CDR2 are SGHRS and YFSETQ. Trimming removed 0 bases at V and 5 bases at J, with 8 bases between. The CDR3 reads CASSLVRMNEKLFF. The CDR3 DNA is TGCGCCAGCAGCTTGGTCAGGATGAATGAAAAACTGTTTTTT.

Many counts were recorded for this clonotype. The chain uses TRBV12-3 or TRBV12-4 and TRBJ1-1; possible D gene TRBD1, 6 bases. The CDR3 has 13 residues. V lost 3 bases and J lost 2, with 7 bases in between. The CDR3 bases are TGTGCCAGCAGTTTCGGGACAAACACTGAAGCTTTCTTT. It specifies CASSFGTNTEAFF.

A few counts support this clonotype. V and J are TRBV29-1 and TRBJ1-1; unclear D gene. Germline loops: CDR1 SQVTM, CDR2 ANQGSEA. Between the trimmed V and J ends, which lost 3 bases and 3 bases, there was a span of 11 bases. This CDR3 region has 13 residues. CDR3 sequence (DNA): TGCAGCGTTGATTCGGGAGGGTACACTGAAGCTTTCTTT. It translates to CSVDSGGYTEAFF.

This clonotype was found many times. The rearrangement uses TRBV11-2 and TRBJ1-1; D not certain. Trimming shortened V by 2 bases and J by 5 bases, and 12 bases separated the two germline ends. CDR3 size: 14 residues. The germline V gene encodes CDR1 SGHAT and CDR2 FQNNGV. The DNA for the CDR3 is TGTGCCAGCAGCTTAAACCCGAAGTGGACTGAAGCTTTCTTT. Protein sequence: CASSLNPKWTEAFF.